The sequence of this T cell receptor beta chain was determined in a study of STAT5B mutations in CD4+ large granular lymphocyte leukemia. The method was immunoSEQ multiplex PCR; TCRdb's version includes in-frame clones alone and lacks a portion of them. The profile shows more than 25,000 clones, under 90% of them singletons. Study conclusions and caveats: CD4-sorted patient repertoires seemed more clonal than healthy CD4+ repertoires. Top patient clones used TRBV06 genes more often: 8/27 versus 2/35 in controls.

Trimming shortened V by 1 base and J by 5 bases, and 16 bases separated the two germline ends. CDR3 length: 16 residues. From germline, CDR1 is WNHNN and CDR2 SYGVQD (reference sequence). For this clone: The antigen remains unidentified.

The V and J genes are TRBV10-1 and TRBJ2-3, with D perhaps given as TRBD1 or TRBD2 (6 bases each). The TCR comes from a human donor in good health. The sequenced sample consisted of CD4+ T cells from blood buffy coats. CDR3: CASSEWGDTPGDTQYF. CDR3 nucleotide sequence: TGCGCCAGCAGTGAGTGGGGGGACACCCCAGGAGATACGCAGTATTTT.